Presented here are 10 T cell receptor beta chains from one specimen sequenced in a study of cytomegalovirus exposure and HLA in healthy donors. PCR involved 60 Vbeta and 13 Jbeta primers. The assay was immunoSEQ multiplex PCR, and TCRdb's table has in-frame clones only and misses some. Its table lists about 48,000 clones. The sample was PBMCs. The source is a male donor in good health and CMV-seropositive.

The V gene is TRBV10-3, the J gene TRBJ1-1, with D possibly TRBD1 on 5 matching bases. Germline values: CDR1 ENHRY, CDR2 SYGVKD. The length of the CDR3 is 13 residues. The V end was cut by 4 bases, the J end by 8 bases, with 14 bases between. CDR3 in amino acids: CAISAPGPGEAFF. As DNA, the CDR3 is TGTGCCATCAGTGCCCCAGGGCCCGGGGAAGCTTTCTTT.

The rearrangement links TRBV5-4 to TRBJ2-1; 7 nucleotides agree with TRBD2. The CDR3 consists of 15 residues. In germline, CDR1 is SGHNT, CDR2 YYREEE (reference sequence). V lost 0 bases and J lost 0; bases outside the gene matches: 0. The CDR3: CASSLGGSSYNEQFF. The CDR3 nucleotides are TGTGCCAGCAGCTTGGGCGGGAGCTCCTACAATGAGCAGTTCTTC.

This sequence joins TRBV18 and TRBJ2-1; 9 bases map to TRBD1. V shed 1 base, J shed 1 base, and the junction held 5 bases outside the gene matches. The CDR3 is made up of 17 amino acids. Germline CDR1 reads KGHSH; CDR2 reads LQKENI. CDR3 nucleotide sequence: TGTGCCAGCTCACCACGGGCACAGGGGGCATCCTACAATGAGCAGTTCTTC. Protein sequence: CASSPRAQGASYNEQFF. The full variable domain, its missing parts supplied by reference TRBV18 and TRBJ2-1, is NAGVMQNPRHLVRRRGQEARLRCSPMKGHSHVYWYRQLPEEGLKFMVYLQKENIIDESGMPKERFSAEFPKEGPSILRIQQVVRGDSAAYFCASSPRAQGASYNEQFFGPGTRLTVL.

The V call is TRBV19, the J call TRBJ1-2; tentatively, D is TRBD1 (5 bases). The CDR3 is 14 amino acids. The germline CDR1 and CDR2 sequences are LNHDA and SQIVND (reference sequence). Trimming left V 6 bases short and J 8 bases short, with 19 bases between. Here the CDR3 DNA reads TGTGCCAGTAGCTTCTGGGAGGGGCTAGACGGCTACACCTTC. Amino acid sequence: CASSFWEGLDGYTF.

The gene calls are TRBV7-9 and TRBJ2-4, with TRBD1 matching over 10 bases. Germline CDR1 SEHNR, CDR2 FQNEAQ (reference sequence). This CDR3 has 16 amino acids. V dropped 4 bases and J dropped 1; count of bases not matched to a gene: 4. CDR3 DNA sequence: TGTGCCAGCAGCTCGACAGGGGGCGGGGCCAAAAACATTCAGTACTTC. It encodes CASSSTGGGAKNIQYF. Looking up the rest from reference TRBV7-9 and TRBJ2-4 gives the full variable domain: DTGVSQNPRHKITKRGQNVTFRCDPISEHNRLYWYRQTLGQGPEFLTYFQNEAQLEKSRLLSDRFSAERPKGSFSTLEIQRTEQGDSAMYLCASSSTGGGAKNIQYFGAGTRLSVL.

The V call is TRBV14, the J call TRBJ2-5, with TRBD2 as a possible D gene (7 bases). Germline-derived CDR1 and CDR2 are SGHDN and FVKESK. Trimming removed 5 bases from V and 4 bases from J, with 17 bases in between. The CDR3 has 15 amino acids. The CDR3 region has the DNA TGTGCCAGCAGCTTCTACGGGGGGCTGTTAGAGACCCAGTACTTC. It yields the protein CASSFYGGLLETQYF.

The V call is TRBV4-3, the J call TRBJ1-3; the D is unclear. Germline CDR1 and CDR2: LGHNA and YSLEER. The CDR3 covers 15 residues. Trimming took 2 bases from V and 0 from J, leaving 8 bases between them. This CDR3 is CASSQTTGSGNTIYF. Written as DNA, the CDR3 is TGCGCCAGCAGCCAAACAACGGGCTCTGGAAACACCATATATTTT.

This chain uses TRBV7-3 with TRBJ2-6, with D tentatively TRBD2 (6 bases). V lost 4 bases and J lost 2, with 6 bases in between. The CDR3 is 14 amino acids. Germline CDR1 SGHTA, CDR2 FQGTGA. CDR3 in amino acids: CASSWGAGANVLTF. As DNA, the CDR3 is TGTGCCAGCAGCTGGGGGGCTGGGGCCAACGTCCTGACTTTC.

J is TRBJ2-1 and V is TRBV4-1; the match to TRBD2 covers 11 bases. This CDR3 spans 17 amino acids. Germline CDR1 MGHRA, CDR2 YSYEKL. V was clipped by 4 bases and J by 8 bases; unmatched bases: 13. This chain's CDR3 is CASSRGPLAGAGDEQFF. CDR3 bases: TGCGCCAGCAGCCGAGGTCCACTAGCGGGGGCCGGGGATGAGCAGTTCTTC.

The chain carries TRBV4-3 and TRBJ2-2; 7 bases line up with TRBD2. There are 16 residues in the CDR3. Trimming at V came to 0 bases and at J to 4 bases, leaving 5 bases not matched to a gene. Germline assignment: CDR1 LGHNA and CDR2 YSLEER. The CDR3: CASSQDPSGITGELFF. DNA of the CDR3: TGCGCCAGCAGCCAAGATCCTAGCGGAATCACCGGGGAGCTGTTTTTT.